This entry is about one TCR beta chain. This sample stems from a study of metastatic and nonmetastatic thyroid tumors. Each patient went into thyroid surgery without having received any treatment. TCRdb re-called the PCR reads via MiXCR. The sample holds some 17,000 clones; under 30% are singletons and the top ten take 13%. The CDR3 is 16 amino acids. Trimming took 2 bases from V and 6 from J; bases not matched to a gene: 7. CDR1 and CDR2 from the germline V gene are SGHAT and FQNNGV. What was sequenced was adjacent normal tissue. The chain combines TRBV11-2 with TRBJ2-2; 9 bases are shared with TRBD1. The clonotype originates from a female donor with papillary thyroid cancer or a benign thyroid nodule (not recorded which). Some clones in this sample may be carry-over from other donors' samples. CDR3 DNA: TGTGCCAGCAGCTTAAAGACAGGGGGTTTCGCCGGGGAGCTGTTTTTT. It specifies CASSLKTGGFAGELFF.